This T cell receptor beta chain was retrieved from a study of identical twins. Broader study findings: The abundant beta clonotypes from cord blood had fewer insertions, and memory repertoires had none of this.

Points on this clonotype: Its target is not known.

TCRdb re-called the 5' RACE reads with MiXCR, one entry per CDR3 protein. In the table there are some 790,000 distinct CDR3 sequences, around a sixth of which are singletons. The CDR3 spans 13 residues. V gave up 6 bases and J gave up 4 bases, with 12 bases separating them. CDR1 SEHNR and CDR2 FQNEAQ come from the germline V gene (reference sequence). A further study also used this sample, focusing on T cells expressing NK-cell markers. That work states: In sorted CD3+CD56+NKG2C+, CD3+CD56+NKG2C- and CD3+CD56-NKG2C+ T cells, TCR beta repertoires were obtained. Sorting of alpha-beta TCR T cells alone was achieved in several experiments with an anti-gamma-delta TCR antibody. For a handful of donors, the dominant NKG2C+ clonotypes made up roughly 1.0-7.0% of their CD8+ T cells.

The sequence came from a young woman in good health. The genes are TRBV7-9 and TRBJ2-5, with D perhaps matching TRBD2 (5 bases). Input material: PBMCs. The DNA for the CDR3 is TGTGCCAGCAGGTTGGGTGAGGGAGAGACCCAGTACTTC. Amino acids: CASRLGEGETQYF.